This passage covers 28 T cell receptor beta chains from one sample sequenced in a study of cytomegalovirus exposure and HLA in healthy donors. PCR used 60 Vbeta primers and 13 Jbeta primers. Using immunoSEQ multiplex PCR, the repertoire was profiled, and TCRdb retains in-frame clones only, with some absent. Here the sample spans 150,000 to 200,000 clones, about four fifths being singletons. Sequencing used PBMCs. The receptors here all came from a man aged 18 to 29 in good health and CMV-seronegative.

This clone was counted once. The rearrangement joins TRBV7-2 to TRBJ2-7; 8 bases align to TRBD2. V trimming: 5 bases; J trimming: 4 bases; junction bases outside the gene matches: 4. The CDR3 consists of 13 residues. Germline V gene data show CDR1 as SGHTA and CDR2 as FQGNSA. The DNA of the CDR3 is TGTGCCAGCAGCCATAGCGGGGATTACGAGCAGTACTTC. It is translated as CASSHSGDYEQYF.

This clone was seen a single time. CDR3 bases: TGTGCCAGCAAGCGGAATGAGCAGTTCTTC. Translated, it gives CASKRNEQFF. The chain uses TRBV2 and TRBJ2-1; the D gene is possibly TRBD2 (5 bases). Germline V gene sequence: CDR1 SNHLY, CDR2 FYNNEI. The CDR3 covers 10 residues. V was clipped by 7 bases and J by 7 bases, with 5 bases between them.

This chain joins TRBV6-5 and TRBJ2-7; a weak D match, TRBD1 (6 bases). This CDR3 spans 14 amino acids. Germline values: CDR1 MNHEY, CDR2 SVGAGI. The V gene lost 4 bases and the J gene lost 6 bases, with 16 bases spanning the gap. CDR3 nucleotides: TGTGCCAGCAGTTCCCAGGGGTGGGTTGGCGAGCAGTACTTC. Its protein product is CASSSQGWVGEQYF.

The CDR3 bases are TGTGCCAGCAGGTATCTCGCAGGGAGCACAGATACGCAGTATTTT. It encodes CASRYLAGSTDTQYF. The V and J genes are TRBV27 and TRBJ2-3, with a weak D call TRBD1 (5 bases). The germline V and J ends were trimmed by 6 bases and 0 bases, with 13 bases remaining between them. The CDR3 has 15 amino acids. The germline gives CDR1 MNHEY, CDR2 SMNVEV (reference sequence).

This clone came up a few times. V usage is TRBV5-8 and J usage is TRBJ1-3; D is unresolved. The V gene lost 4 bases and the J gene lost 4 bases, with 15 bases spanning the gap. Germline lookup yields CDR1 SGHTS and CDR2 YDEGEE. The CDR3 has 15 amino acids. The CDR3 is CASSPGFRVGNTIYF. The CDR3 DNA sequence: TGTGCCAGCAGCCCGGGATTTCGAGTCGGAAACACCATATATTTT.

This sequence joins TRBV29-1 and TRBJ1-1; D unclear. With 1 base removed from V and 1 base from J, the gap between germline ends came to 10 bases. Per germline, CDR1 SQVTM and CDR2 ANQGSEA. The CDR3 has 14 residues. The DNA for the CDR3 is TGCAGCGTTGAAGGGCGGTTAAGGAACACTGAAGCTTTCTTT. It specifies CSVEGRLRNTEAFF.

On this clone itself: Other nucleotide sequences in the sample specify the same CDR3. This sequence joins TRBV27 and TRBJ2-7; the D is unclear. Trimming pared 5 bases from V and 2 bases from J, leaving 10 bases between. Germline CDR1 MNHEY, CDR2 SMNVEV (reference sequence). There are 13 residues in the CDR3. This chain's CDR3 is CASSLRQTYEQYF. The DNA of the CDR3 is TGTGCCAGCAGTCTGAGGCAGACCTACGAGCAGTACTTC.

In its sample, this clone was seen once. CDR3 bases: TGTGCCAGCAGTGTGGGACTTGGCTACGAGCAGTACTTC. Protein product: CASSVGLGYEQYF. V and J are TRBV2 and TRBJ2-7; TRBD2 might be the D (6 bases). V was pared by 4 bases and J by 3 bases, with 10 bases between. The CDR3 runs to 13 residues. The germline CDR1 and CDR2 sequences are SNHLY and FYNNEI.

The V gene is TRBV7-2, the J gene TRBJ2-2; TRBD2 aligns across 11 bases. The CDR3 loop spans 19 amino acids. Germline values: CDR1 SGHTA, CDR2 FQGNSA. Losses at the gene ends were 2 bases for V and 4 bases for J; bases not matched to a gene: 12. The CDR3 nucleotides are TGTGCCAGCAGCTTACTTAAGGGGGTAGGGACTAGCGGCACCGGGGAGCTGTTTTTT. As protein: CASSLLKGVGTSGTGELFF.

This clone was detected a few times. The V and J genes are TRBV6-1 and TRBJ2-7; 9 positions match TRBD1. Losses at the gene ends were 6 bases for V and 4 bases for J; bases not matched to a gene: 10. Germline-derived CDR1 and CDR2 are MNHNS and SASEGT. This CDR3 has 15 residues. CDR3 in DNA: TGTGCCAGCAGAGTAGGACAGGGGCGACTTTACGAGCAGTACTTC. Amino acid sequence: CASRVGQGRLYEQYF.

The chain couples TRBV11-3 to TRBJ2-3; 11 positions agree with TRBD2. Germline V CDR1 and CDR2: SGHNT, YENEEA. V was clipped by 5 bases and J by 7 bases; unmatched bases: 5. The CDR3 spans 14 residues. This chain's CDR3 is CASSHSGGAYTQYF. For the CDR3, the DNA is TGTGCCAGCAGCCATAGCGGGGGGGCATATACGCAGTATTTT.

The chain joins TRBV6-6 to TRBJ2-5; tentatively, D is TRBD1 (6 bases). Germline CDR1 is MNHNY and CDR2 is SVGAGI (reference sequence). The CDR3 consists of 16 residues. V was pared by 2 bases and J by 7 bases, with 20 bases between. CDR3 sequence: CASSYGSMKIGGTQYF. In DNA form, the CDR3 reads TGTGCCAGCAGTTACGGCTCCATGAAGATAGGGGGGACCCAGTACTTC.

CDR3 bases: TGTGCCAGCAGCTTATCAGGCAGGGATAATTCACCCCTCCACTTT. Translated: CASSLSGRDNSPLHF. The chain joins TRBV11-2 to TRBJ1-6, with a possible D match to TRBD1 (5 bases). Germline values: CDR1 SGHAT, CDR2 FQNNGV. The CDR3 is 15 amino acids. Trimming removed 2 bases from V and 5 bases from J, with 10 bases in between.

The J gene is TRBJ1-4, the V gene TRBV28; 7 bases match TRBD1. CDR3 length equals 14 residues. Germline V gene lookup returns CDR1 MDHEN and CDR2 SYDVKM. J gave up 6 bases and V 6 bases, and 7 bases lay outside the gene matches. The CDR3 DNA reads as TGTGCCAGCAGGGCCGAGGGGGCACATGAAAAACTGTTTTTT. It encodes CASRAEGAHEKLFF.

The chain uses TRBV15 and TRBJ2-1; 11 bases line up with TRBD2. V trimming: 4 bases; J trimming: 0 bases; junction bases outside the gene matches: 8. Germline CDR1 is LNHNV and CDR2 is YYDKDF (reference sequence). This CDR3 region has 18 residues. The CDR3 region has the DNA TGTGCCACCAGCACTAGCGGGGGGCCCCTTAGCTCCTACAATGAGCAGTTCTTC. Translation: CATSTSGGPLSSYNEQFF.

The rearrangement joins TRBV18 to TRBJ2-5, with a weak D call TRBD1 (5 bases). This CDR3 is 16 amino acids long. Germline CDR1 KGHSH, CDR2 LQKENI. Trimming cost V 4 bases and J 4 bases, with 19 bases left between them. CDR3 coding DNA: TGTGCCAGCTCACGGTCAAATGTCAACAGGCCAGAGACCCAGTACTTC. Residues: CASSRSNVNRPETQYF.

This rearrangement joins TRBV27 to TRBJ2-1; maybe TRBD2 (6 bases). The CDR3 is 15 residues long. Germline values: CDR1 MNHEY, CDR2 SMNVEV (reference sequence). The ends were cut back, 3 bases at V and 8 bases at J, with 17 bases in the middle. This chain's CDR3 is CASSFQGLRPDEQFF. DNA of the CDR3: TGTGCCAGCAGTTTTCAGGGACTGCGACCCGATGAGCAGTTCTTC.

This clone was recorded a few times. The genes are TRBV6-1 and TRBJ2-1, with 7 bases fitting TRBD2. The V and J ends lost 3 bases and 4 bases, in that order; junction bases with no gene match: 6. This CDR3 has 15 amino acids. Germline lookup yields CDR1 MNHNS and CDR2 SASEGT. The CDR3 nucleotides read TGTGCCAGCAGTGACAAAGGGGAGGGGTACAATGAGCAGTTCTTC. It translates to CASSDKGEGYNEQFF.

The gene calls are TRBV5-6 and TRBJ2-4; 7 nucleotides agree with TRBD2. The V segment lost 7 bases and the J segment 8 bases; nucleotides outside the gene matches: 12. The CDR3 has 14 residues. Germline V gives CDR1 SGHDT, CDR2 YYEEEE. Written as DNA, the CDR3 is TGTGCCAGCGGCGGGGGAGGCACGATAGACATTCAGTACTTC. Amino acids: CASGGGGTIDIQYF. The full variable domain, completed using reference TRBV5-6 and TRBJ2-4, is DAGVTQSPTHLIKTRGQQVTLRCSPKSGHDTVSWYQQALGQGPQFIFQYYEEEERQRGNFPDRFSGHQFPNYSSELNVNALLLGDSALYLCASGGGGTIDIQYFGAGTRLSVL.

V gene TRBV28 combines with J gene TRBJ2-3; 8 bases align to TRBD2. V was clipped by 3 bases and J by 5 bases; unmatched bases: 4. The length of the CDR3 is 14 residues. Germline CDR1 reads MDHEN; CDR2 reads SYDVKM. The CDR3 DNA reads TGTGCCAGCAGTTTCGAGCGGGAGATAGATACGCAGTATTTT. This sequence encodes CASSFEREIDTQYF.

V gene TRBV6-6 combines with J gene TRBJ1-5; 7 bases line up with TRBD1. The ends lost 0 bases at V and 5 bases at J; junction bases unmatched: 1. The CDR3 runs 14 residues. Germline-derived CDR1 and CDR2 are MNHNY and SVGAGI (reference sequence). The CDR3 loop reads CASSYSDRYQPQHF. CDR3 in DNA: TGTGCCAGCAGTTACTCGGACAGGTATCAGCCCCAGCATTTT.

The chain uses TRBV6-4 and TRBJ2-5; 9 bases are a match to TRBD2. Germline assignment: CDR1 MRHNA and CDR2 SNTAGT. The CDR3 is made up of 13 amino acids. Trimming removed 7 bases from V and 3 bases from J; junction bases left unmatched: 3. The CDR3 DNA reads as TGTGCCAGCAAGGGGACTAGCAAAGAGACCCAGTACTTC. Translating gives CASKGTSKETQYF.

This chain uses TRBV4-1 with TRBJ2-1; a weak D match, TRBD2 (5 bases). This CDR3 comprises 16 residues. From germline, CDR1 is MGHRA and CDR2 YSYEKL. V was shortened by 1 base and J by 8 bases, with 18 bases between the two germline ends. The CDR3: CASSQGMSGPLDEQFF. The CDR3 DNA follows: TGCGCCAGCAGCCAAGGTATGAGCGGTCCCCTAGATGAGCAGTTCTTC.

CDR3 sequence reads: CASSRDRGIFGEQFF. Here the CDR3 DNA reads TGTGCCAGCAGTCGCGACAGGGGTATTTTCGGTGAGCAGTTCTTC. The chain recombines TRBV6-1 with TRBJ2-1; 8 nucleotides align to TRBD1. V lost 5 bases to trimming and J lost 9 bases; unmatched junction nucleotides: 12. The CDR3 is 15 amino acids. The V gene's germline CDR1 is MNHNS and CDR2 SASEGT.

The chain combines TRBV7-9 with TRBJ1-1; 9 bases fit TRBD1. CDR1 and CDR2 from the germline V gene are SEHNR and FQNEAQ (reference sequence). This CDR3 is 14 amino acids long. J gave up 5 bases and V 6 bases, and 7 bases lay outside the gene matches. As DNA, the CDR3 is TGTGCCAGCAGAAATACAGGGGGCACAACTGAAGCTTTCTTT. This codes for CASRNTGGTTEAFF.

The chain uses TRBV29-1 and TRBJ2-5; 9 bases are a match to TRBD2. The V gene end was trimmed by 7 bases and the J gene end by 5 bases; junction bases not matched to a gene: 14. Germline V gene data show CDR1 as SQVTM and CDR2 as ANQGSEA. There are 15 residues in the CDR3. This chain's CDR3 is CSARGLANNYETQYF. In nucleotides, the CDR3 is TGCAGCGCCCGGGGACTAGCAAATAACTATGAGACCCAGTACTTC. Full variable domain (remainder filled in from reference TRBV29-1 and TRBJ2-5): SAVISQKPSRDICQRGTSLTIQCQVDSQVTMMFWYRQQPGQSLTLIATANQGSEATYESGFVIDKFPISRPNLTFSTLTVSNMSPEDSSIYLCSARGLANNYETQYFGPGTRLLVL.

V is TRBV6-6 and J is TRBJ2-7, with 8 bases identical to TRBD1. Germline-derived CDR1 and CDR2 are MNHNY and SVGAGI (reference sequence). V lost 2 bases, J lost 5 bases, and 11 bases stayed unmatched. The CDR3 contains 16 residues. This chain's CDR3 is CASSYDRGLFAHEQYF. Written as DNA, the CDR3 is TGTGCCAGCAGTTACGACAGGGGCCTCTTTGCTCACGAGCAGTACTTC.

The chain recombines TRBV5-6 with TRBJ2-7, with 11 bases aligning to TRBD2. From germline, CDR1 is SGHDT and CDR2 YYEEEE. The ends lost 3 bases at V and 0 bases at J; junction bases unmatched: 14. The CDR3 is made up of 19 amino acids. CDR3 coding DNA: TGTGCCAGCAGCTCCTTGGGTAGCGGGAGGGCCCGACCCTCCTACGAGCAGTACTTC. Translation: CASSSLGSGRARPSYEQYF.